A selection of T cell receptor beta chains follows, all from one sample in a study of identical twins. TCRdb used MiXCR to reprocess the 5' RACE reads, holding one entry per CDR3 protein. The sample holds hundreds of thousands of distinct CDR3 sequences; about 20% are singletons and the top ten take around 13%. Another study also made use of these data, one on T cells expressing NK-cell markers.

Specimen: PBMCs. These receptors all stem from a woman younger than 30 in good health. Both conserved end residues are part of each CDR3. A D gene is named only where the DNA matches it firmly. Size values are once, few and many counts, or a class for expanded clones, and some rows have none.

-	TRBJ2-7	TRBV7-6	-	CASSLESFHEQYF	TGTGCCAGCAGCCTTGAGTCCTTCCACGAGCAGTACTTC
-	TRBJ1-1	TRBV29-1	-	CSFRNPNTEAFF	TGCAGCTTCAGGAATCCGAACACTGAAGCTTTCTTT
many	TRBJ2-3	TRBV12-3/TRBV12-4	-	CASTLGGTDTQYF	TGCGCCAGCACCTTGGGGGGCACAGATACGCAGTATTTT
few	TRBJ2-2	TRBV30	TRBD2	CAWSDTSAGELFF	TGTGCCTGGAGTGATACTAGCGCCGGGGAGCTGTTTTTT
few	TRBJ2-6	TRBV7-2	-	CASSLVGRRANVLTF	TGTGCCAGCAGCTTAGTGGGGCGACGGGCCAACGTCCTGACTTTC
-	TRBJ2-5	TRBV15	-	CATSRVMETQYF	TGTGCCACCAGCAGAGTGATGGAGACCCAGTACTTC
few	TRBJ1-1	TRBV29-1	-	CSVAPLGDTEAFF	TGCAGCGTTGCTCCATTGGGGGACACTGAAGCTTTCTTT
few	TRBJ2-5	TRBV19	TRBD2	CASSSGLVETQYF	TGTGCCAGTAGTTCTGGACTAGTGGAGACCCAGTACTTC
-	TRBJ1-1	TRBV29-1	-	CSARTDLNTEAFF	TGCAGCGCGAGGACGGATTTGAACACTGAAGCTTTCTTT
few	TRBJ2-1	TRBV5-1	TRBD2	CASSLEGASGVAYNEQFF	TGCGCCAGCAGCTTGGAAGGGGCTAGCGGGGTTGCCTACAATGAGCAGTTCTTC
-	TRBJ2-3	TRBV3-1	TRBD2	CASSQAGGPDTQYF	TGTGCCAGCAGCCAAGCGGGAGGGCCGGATACGCAGTATTTT
-	TRBJ1-3	TRBV5-1	-	CASRDKRAGNTIYF	TGCGCCAGCAGGGATAAGAGGGCTGGAAACACCATATATTTT
few	TRBJ2-7	TRBV6-1	TRBD1	CASSADRGTYEQYF	TGTGCCAGCAGCGCCGACAGGGGCACTTACGAGCAGTACTTC
few	TRBJ2-1	TRBV5-1	-	CASSLDHLHEQFF	TGCGCCAGCAGCTTGGACCACTTACATGAGCAGTTCTTC
many	TRBJ2-5	TRBV29-1	TRBD2	CSVRERGAQETQYF	TGCAGCGTTCGTGAGCGGGGCGCCCAAGAGACCCAGTACTTC
few	TRBJ2-1	TRBV5-1	TRBD2	CASSLSSGGPEQFF	TGCGCCAGCAGCTTGTCTAGCGGGGGGCCAGAGCAGTTCTTC
few	TRBJ2-5	TRBV20-1	TRBD2	CSATRLAGAHKETQYF	TGCAGTGCTACAAGACTAGCGGGGGCCCACAAGGAGACCCAGTACTTC
few	TRBJ2-3	TRBV7-2	TRBD2	CASSLPRSGTSGDTQYF	TGTGCCAGCAGCCTCCCTCGGAGCGGGACCTCCGGGGATACGCAGTATTTT
few	TRBJ2-3	TRBV20-1	TRBD2	CSARVVSGSFTDTQYF	TGCAGTGCTAGAGTTGTTAGCGGGAGTTTCACAGATACGCAGTATTTT
once	TRBJ2-7	TRBV7-2	-	CASSTRVLGEQYF	TGTGCCAGCAGCACCAGGGTTCTGGGGGAGCAGTACTTC
few	TRBJ2-4	TRBV20-1	TRBD1	CSARDSLAKNIQYF	TGCAGTGCAAGGGACAGCTTAGCCAAAAACATTCAGTACTTC
few	TRBJ2-7	TRBV20-1	-	CSAPNGRVGAYEQYF	TGCAGTGCCCCAAATGGCAGGGTGGGAGCCTACGAGCAGTACTTC
-	TRBJ2-4	TRBV12-3/TRBV12-4	-	CASSFPGAKNIQYF	TGTGCCAGCAGTTTCCCCGGGGCGAAAAACATTCAGTACTTC
many	TRBJ2-1	TRBV7-9	TRBD1	CAISGQGTYNEQFF	TGTGCCATCTCGGGACAGGGTACCTACAATGAGCAGTTCTTC
once	TRBJ2-7	TRBV20-1	TRBD1	CSAGPGTGNREQYF	TGCAGTGCTGGTCCCGGGACAGGGAACCGCGAGCAGTACTTC
many	TRBJ1-6	TRBV12-3/TRBV12-4	TRBD1	CASSSRGQGQGSPLHF	TGTGCCAGCAGTTCGCGGGGACAGGGGCAGGGTTCACCCCTCCACTTT
-	TRBJ2-1	TRBV10-3	TRBD1	CAILGGDRGSSEQFF	TGTGCCATCCTCGGGGGGGACAGGGGAAGCAGTGAGCAGTTCTTC
-	TRBJ2-5	TRBV5-1	-	CASRRTASEWETQYF	TGCGCCAGCAGGAGGACGGCTTCAGAATGGGAGACCCAGTACTTC
few	TRBJ2-1	TRBV6-5	TRBD2	CASSYEREKGEQFF	TGTGCCAGCAGTTACGAGCGGGAGAAGGGTGAGCAGTTCTTC
few	TRBJ2-1	TRBV4-1	-	CASSQGDLSYNEQFF	TGCGCCAGCAGCCAAGGGGACCTCTCCTACAATGAGCAGTTCTTC
few	TRBJ2-3	TRBV10-2	-	CASTGRPAFSTDTQYF	TGCGCCAGCACCGGAAGGCCAGCGTTCAGCACAGATACGCAGTATTTT
-	TRBJ1-3	TRBV20-1	-	CSARTALGNTIYF	TGCAGTGCTCGCACAGCATTAGGAAACACCATATATTTT
-	TRBJ1-1	TRBV20-1	-	CSARKLEAEAFF	TGCAGTGCCCGCAAACTGGAGGCTGAAGCTTTCTTT
-	TRBJ1-2	TRBV12-3/TRBV12-4	-	CASSPLGRGYTF	TGTGCCAGCAGTCCTTTGGGACGGGGCTACACCTTC
-	TRBJ2-7	TRBV5-1	TRBD2	CASSLGLAGGPDYEQYF	TGCGCCAGCAGCTTGGGACTAGCGGGAGGCCCCGACTACGAGCAGTACTTC
few	TRBJ2-1	TRBV4-3	-	CASSQETRPSYNEQFF	TGCGCCAGCAGCCAAGAGACGCGGCCCTCCTACAATGAGCAGTTCTTC
few	TRBJ1-2	TRBV20-1	-	CSAEQEPNYGYTF	TGCAGTGCTGAGCAGGAACCGAACTATGGCTACACCTTC
few	TRBJ2-3	TRBV7-3	-	CASSLTGWGDTQYF	TGTGCCAGCAGCTTAACGGGCTGGGGGGATACGCAGTATTTT
many	TRBJ2-7	TRBV3-1	TRBD2	CASSPTSGGAYEQYF	TGTGCCAGCTCACCAACCAGCGGGGGAGCCTACGAGCAGTACTTC
-	TRBJ2-1	TRBV7-2	-	CASSLRGGRFF	TGTGCCAGCAGCTTACGAGGGGGGAGGTTCTTC
-	TRBJ2-1	TRBV5-1	TRBD2	CASSPERGGSNEQFF	TGCGCCAGCAGCCCAGAGCGGGGGGGGAGTAATGAGCAGTTCTTC
-	TRBJ2-5	TRBV6-2/TRBV6-3	TRBD2	CASARLAQETQYF	TGTGCCAGCGCGAGACTAGCCCAAGAGACCCAGTACTTC
-	TRBJ2-7	TRBV20-1	-	CSAKIGSYEQYF	TGCAGTGCTAAGATCGGCTCCTACGAGCAGTACTTC
-	TRBJ2-1	TRBV3-1	-	CASSLRDGNEQFF	TGTGCCAGCAGCCTAAGGGACGGAAATGAGCAGTTCTTC
few	TRBJ2-7	TRBV7-9	TRBD1	CASSLTMGQISYEQYF	TGTGCCAGCAGCTTGACGATGGGACAGATCTCCTACGAGCAGTACTTC
-	TRBJ1-1	TRBV29-1	-	CSVARGADTEAFF	TGCAGCGTTGCCCGGGGGGCGGACACTGAAGCTTTCTTT
few	TRBJ2-7	TRBV6-5	TRBD1	CASSYSVTGYEQYF	TGTGCCAGCAGTTACTCAGTGACAGGGTACGAGCAGTACTTC
-	TRBJ2-7	TRBV20-1	TRBD1	CSARGETGAHEQYF	TGCAGTGCTAGGGGAGAGACAGGGGCACACGAGCAGTACTTC
few	TRBJ2-4	TRBV12-3/TRBV12-4	TRBD2	CASSSRTSKYIQYF	TGTGCCAGCAGTTCTCGGACTAGCAAGTACATTCAGTACTTC
-	TRBJ2-7	TRBV20-1	-	CSAGGTHNSYEQYF	TGCAGTGCTGGCGGGACTCACAACTCCTACGAGCAGTACTTC